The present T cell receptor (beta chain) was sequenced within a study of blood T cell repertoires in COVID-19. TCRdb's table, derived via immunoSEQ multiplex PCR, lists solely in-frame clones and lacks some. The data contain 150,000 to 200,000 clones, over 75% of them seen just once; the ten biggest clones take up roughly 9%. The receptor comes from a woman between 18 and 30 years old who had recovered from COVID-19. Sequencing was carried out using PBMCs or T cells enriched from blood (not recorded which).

The CDR3 protein is CASSRTRDTEAFF. The CDR3 DNA follows: TGTGCCAGCAGCCGAACTAGGGACACTGAAGCTTTCTTT. The chain couples TRBV14 to TRBJ1-1; D is uncertain. V lost 4 bases to trimming and J lost 3 bases, with 9 bases between them. The CDR3 is 13 amino acids. In germline, CDR1 is SGHDN, CDR2 FVKESK.